The clone carrying this TCR beta chain occurred once. Its antigen is not known. Sequencing was performed with immunoSEQ multiplex PCR; in TCRdb, only in-frame clones are kept and a portion is missing. The profile shows about 16,000 clones, roughly four fifths of them singletons. The data were taken from a study of brain metastases from non-small cell lung cancer. Overall study results and limits: T-cell clones appeared expanded in around 60% of brain metastases relative to matched primary tumors. Metastases had sparse T cells but largely shared repertoires with primaries. Brain metastases had lower T-cell infiltration than primary tumors.

CDR3 length: 13 amino acids. V gave up 6 bases and J gave up 2 bases, with 10 bases separating them. In germline, CDR1 is MNHEY, CDR2 SVGAGI. This chain links TRBV6-5 with TRBJ1-2, with D tentatively TRBD1 (5 bases). This receptor was taken from a donor aged 40 or over with non-small cell lung cancer. The sample comprised primary lung tumor tissue. The chain's CDR3 is CASRRAGNYGYTF. The CDR3 DNA sequence: TGTGCCAGCAGGAGGGCAGGGAACTATGGCTACACCTTC.